The entry below gives a single TCR beta chain sequence along with its context. These data originate in a study of blood T cell repertoires in COVID-19. The protocol was immunoSEQ multiplex PCR, while the TCRdb copy is restricted to in-frame clones and leaves out a portion. The sample yields about 130,000 clones, around 80% seen once. Germline CDR1 is LNHDA and CDR2 is SQIVND (reference sequence). This CDR3 contains 16 residues. After removal of 2 bases from V and 1 base from J, the junction contained 2 bases not matched to a gene. The receptor was derived from a human donor in a cohort sampled during active COVID-19. The sample taken for sequencing was peripheral blood. The genes are TRBV19 and TRBJ2-2, with 9 nucleotides matching TRBD1. The CDR3 DNA reads TGTGCCAGTAGTATACCGGGACAGGGGAACACCGGGGAGCTGTTTTTT. Its protein product is CASSIPGQGNTGELFF.